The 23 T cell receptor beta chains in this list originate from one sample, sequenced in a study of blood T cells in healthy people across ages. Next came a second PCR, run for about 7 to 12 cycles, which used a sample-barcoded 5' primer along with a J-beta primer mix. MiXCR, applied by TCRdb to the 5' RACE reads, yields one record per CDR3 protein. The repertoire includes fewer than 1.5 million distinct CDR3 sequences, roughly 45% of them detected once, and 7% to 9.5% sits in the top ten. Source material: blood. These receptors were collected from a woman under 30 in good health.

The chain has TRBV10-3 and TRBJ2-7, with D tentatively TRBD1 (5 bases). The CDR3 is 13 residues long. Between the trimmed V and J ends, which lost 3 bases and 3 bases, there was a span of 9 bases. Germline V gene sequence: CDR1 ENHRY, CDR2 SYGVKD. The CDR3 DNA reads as TGTGCCATCAGTGACAGGGAAGTCTACGAGCAGTACTTC. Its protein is CAISDREVYEQYF.

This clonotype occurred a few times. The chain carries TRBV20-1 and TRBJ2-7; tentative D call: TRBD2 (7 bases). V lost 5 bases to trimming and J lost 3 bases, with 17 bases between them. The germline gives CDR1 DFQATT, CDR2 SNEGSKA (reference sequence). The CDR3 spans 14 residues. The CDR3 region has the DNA TGCAGTGCTGCATCGGGGGGCCGCTACTACGAGCAGTACTTC. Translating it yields CSAASGGRYYEQYF.

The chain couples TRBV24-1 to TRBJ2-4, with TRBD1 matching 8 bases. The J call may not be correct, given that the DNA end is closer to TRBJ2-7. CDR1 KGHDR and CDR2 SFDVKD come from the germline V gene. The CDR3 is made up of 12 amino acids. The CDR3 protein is CAVPTGAYEQYF. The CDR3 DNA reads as TGTGCCGTACCGACAGGGGCCTACGAGCAGTACTTC.

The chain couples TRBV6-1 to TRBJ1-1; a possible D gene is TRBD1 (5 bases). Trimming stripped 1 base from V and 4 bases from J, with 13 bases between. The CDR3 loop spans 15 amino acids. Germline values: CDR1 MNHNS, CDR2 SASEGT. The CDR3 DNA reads TGTGCCAGCAGTGAAGAGACAGAGGCGAGCACTGAAGCTTTCTTT. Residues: CASSEETEASTEAFF.

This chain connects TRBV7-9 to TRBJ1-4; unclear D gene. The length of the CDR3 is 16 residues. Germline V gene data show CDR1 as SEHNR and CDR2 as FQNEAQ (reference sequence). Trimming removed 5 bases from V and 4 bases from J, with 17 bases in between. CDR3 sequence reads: CASSTSDGALNEKLFF. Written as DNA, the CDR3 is TGTGCCAGCAGCACAAGTGACGGAGCACTTAATGAAAAACTGTTTTTT.

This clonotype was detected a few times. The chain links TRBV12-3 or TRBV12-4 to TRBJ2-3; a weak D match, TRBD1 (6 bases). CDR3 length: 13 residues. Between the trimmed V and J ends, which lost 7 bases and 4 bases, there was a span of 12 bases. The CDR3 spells CASNLQGPDTQYF. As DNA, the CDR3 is TGTGCCAGCAACCTGCAGGGGCCAGATACGCAGTATTTT.

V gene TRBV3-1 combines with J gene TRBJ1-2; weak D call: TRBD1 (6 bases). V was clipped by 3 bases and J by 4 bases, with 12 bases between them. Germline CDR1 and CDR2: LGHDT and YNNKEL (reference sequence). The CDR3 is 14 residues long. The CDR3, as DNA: TGTGCCAGCAGCCACGGACAGCCCCTCTATGGCTACACCTTC. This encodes CASSHGQPLYGYTF.

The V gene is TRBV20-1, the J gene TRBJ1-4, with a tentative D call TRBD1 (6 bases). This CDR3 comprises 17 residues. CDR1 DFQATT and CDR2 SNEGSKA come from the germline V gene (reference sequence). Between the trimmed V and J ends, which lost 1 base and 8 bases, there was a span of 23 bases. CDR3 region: CSARVKGHSRLWEKLFF. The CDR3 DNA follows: TGCAGTGCTAGAGTAAAGGGACACTCCCGTCTTTGGGAAAAACTGTTTTTT.

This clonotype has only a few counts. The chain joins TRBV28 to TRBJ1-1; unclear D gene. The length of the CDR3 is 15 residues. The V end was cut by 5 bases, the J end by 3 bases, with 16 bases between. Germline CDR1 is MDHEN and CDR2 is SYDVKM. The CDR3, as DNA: TGTGCCAGCAGTCCTCTAAGAGATGTGGACACTGAAGCTTTCTTT. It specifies CASSPLRDVDTEAFF.

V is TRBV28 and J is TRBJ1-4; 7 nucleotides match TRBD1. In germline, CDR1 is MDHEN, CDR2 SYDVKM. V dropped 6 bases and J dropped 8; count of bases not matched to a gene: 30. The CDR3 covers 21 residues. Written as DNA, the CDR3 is TGTGCCAGCAGCCCTATTATACGGACAGGTGATGAGGTTACCACAGGAGAAAAACTGTTTTTT. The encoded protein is CASSPIIRTGDEVTTGEKLFF.

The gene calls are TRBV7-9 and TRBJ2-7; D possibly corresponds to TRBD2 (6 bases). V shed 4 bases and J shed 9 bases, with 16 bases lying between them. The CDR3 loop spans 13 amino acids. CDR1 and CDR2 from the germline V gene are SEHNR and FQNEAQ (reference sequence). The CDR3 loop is CASSSPGVGGQYF. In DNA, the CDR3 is TGTGCCAGCAGCTCCCCCGGGGTCGGGGGGCAGTACTTC.

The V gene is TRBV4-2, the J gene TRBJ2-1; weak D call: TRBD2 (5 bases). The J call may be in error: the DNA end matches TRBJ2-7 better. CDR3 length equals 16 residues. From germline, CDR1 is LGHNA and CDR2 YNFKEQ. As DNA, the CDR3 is TGTGCCAGCAGCCAAGATGAGGGTAGCTCCTACAATGAGCAGTACTTC. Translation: CASSQDEGSSYNEQYF.

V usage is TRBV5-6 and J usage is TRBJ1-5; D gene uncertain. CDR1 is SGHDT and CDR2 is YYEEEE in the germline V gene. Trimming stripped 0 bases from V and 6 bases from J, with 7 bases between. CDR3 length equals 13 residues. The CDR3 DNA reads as TGTGCCAGCAGCTTGGATGTGGGTCAGCCCCAGCATTTT. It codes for CASSLDVGQPQHF.

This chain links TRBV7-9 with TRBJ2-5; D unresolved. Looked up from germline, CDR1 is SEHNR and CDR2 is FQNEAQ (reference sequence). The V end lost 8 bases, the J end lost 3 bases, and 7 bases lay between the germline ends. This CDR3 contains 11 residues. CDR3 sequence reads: CASDKEETQYF. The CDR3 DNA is TGTGCCAGCGATAAAGAAGAGACCCAGTACTTC.

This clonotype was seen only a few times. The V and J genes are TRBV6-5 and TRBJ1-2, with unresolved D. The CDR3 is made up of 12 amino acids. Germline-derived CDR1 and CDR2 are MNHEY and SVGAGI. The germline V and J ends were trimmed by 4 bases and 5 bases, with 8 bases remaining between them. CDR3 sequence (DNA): TGTGCCAGCAGTTCCCCCTATTATGGCTACACCTTC. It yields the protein CASSSPYYGYTF.

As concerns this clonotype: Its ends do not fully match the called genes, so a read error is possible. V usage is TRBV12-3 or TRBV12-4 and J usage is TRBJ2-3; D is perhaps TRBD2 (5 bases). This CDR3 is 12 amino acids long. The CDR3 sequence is CASRASTDAQYF. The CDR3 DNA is TGTGCCAGCAGAGCTAGCACAGATGCGCAGTATTTT.

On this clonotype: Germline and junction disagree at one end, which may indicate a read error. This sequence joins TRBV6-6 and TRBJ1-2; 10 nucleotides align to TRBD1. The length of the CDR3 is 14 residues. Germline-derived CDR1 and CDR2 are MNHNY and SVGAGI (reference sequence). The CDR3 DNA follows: TGTACCAGCAAAGGGGGACAGGGGTTAGCGGGCTACACCTTC. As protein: CTSKGGQGLAGYTF.

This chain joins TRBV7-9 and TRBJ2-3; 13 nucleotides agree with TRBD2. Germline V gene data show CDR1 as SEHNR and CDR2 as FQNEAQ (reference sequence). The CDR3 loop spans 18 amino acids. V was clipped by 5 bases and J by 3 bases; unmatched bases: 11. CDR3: CASSHPEGLAGDTDTQYF. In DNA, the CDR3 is TGTGCCAGCAGCCATCCCGAAGGACTAGCGGGAGATACAGATACGCAGTATTTT.

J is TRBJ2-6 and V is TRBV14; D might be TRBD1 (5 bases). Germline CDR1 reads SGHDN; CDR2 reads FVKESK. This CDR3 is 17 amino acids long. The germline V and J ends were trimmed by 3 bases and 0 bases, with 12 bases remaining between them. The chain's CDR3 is CASSQIDRSSGANVLTF. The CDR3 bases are TGTGCCAGCAGCCAGATTGACAGAAGCTCTGGGGCCAACGTCCTGACTTTC.

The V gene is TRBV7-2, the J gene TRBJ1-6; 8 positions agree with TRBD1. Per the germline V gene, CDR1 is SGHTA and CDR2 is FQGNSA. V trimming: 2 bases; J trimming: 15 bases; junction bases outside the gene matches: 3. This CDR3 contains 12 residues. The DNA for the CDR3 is TGTGCCAGCAGCTTAAGAGGGACAGGCCTCCACTTT. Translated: CASSLRGTGLHF.

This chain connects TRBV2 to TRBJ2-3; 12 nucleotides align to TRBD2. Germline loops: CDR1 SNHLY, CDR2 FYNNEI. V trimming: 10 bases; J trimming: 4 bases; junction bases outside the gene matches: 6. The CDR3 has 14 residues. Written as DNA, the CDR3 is TGTGCCACCCTACTAGCGGGAGGCTCAGATACGCAGTATTTT. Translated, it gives CATLLAGGSDTQYF.

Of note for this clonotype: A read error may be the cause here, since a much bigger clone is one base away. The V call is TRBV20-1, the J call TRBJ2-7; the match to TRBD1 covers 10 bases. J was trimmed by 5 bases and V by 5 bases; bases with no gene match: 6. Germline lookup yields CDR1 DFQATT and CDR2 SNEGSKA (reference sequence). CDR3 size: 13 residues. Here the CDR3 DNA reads TGCAGTGCTGGGACAGGGGCGATGGACGAGCAGTACTTC. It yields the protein CSAGTGAMDEQYF.

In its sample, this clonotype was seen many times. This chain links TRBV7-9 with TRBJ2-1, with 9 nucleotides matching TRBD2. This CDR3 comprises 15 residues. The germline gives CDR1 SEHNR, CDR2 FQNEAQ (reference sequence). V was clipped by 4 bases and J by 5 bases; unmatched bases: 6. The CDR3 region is CASSSRLADNNEQFF. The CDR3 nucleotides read TGTGCCAGCAGCTCGCGACTAGCGGATAACAATGAGCAGTTCTTC.